The sequence of this T cell receptor (beta chain) was determined in a study of cytomegalovirus exposure and HLA in healthy donors. Primers for the PCR totalled 60 Vbeta and 13 Jbeta. This table comes from immunoSEQ multiplex PCR, and its TCRdb copy is limited to in-frame clones, with some not included. The data hold tens of thousands of clones, with about 79% observed a single time. Whole-study findings and limits: Certain sequence variants were highly shared and formed a cluster, and this cluster was likely a sequencing artifact. Immune exposure was documented only through CMV serostatus. Listed as cytomegalovirus-associated were approximately 160 TCR beta chains. TCR beta V- and J-gene trimming, according to a later analysis, was linked to a missense DCLRE1C variant.

In regard to this clone: Its target is not known.

Germline V gives CDR1 MNHEY, CDR2 SMNVEV (reference sequence). Trimming removed 0 bases from V and 4 bases from J; junction bases left unmatched: 5. CDR3 size: 16 residues. The V call is TRBV27, the J call TRBJ2-3; TRBD2 aligns across 9 bases. This TCR was sampled from a man between 50 and 59 years old in good health and CMV-seronegative. Sample: PBMCs. CDR3 sequence (DNA): TGTGCCAGCAGTTTATCGGAGCGGGAGGTTTCAGATACGCAGTATTTT. Translated: CASSLSEREVSDTQYF.